A selection of T cell receptor beta chains follows, all from one sample in a study of blood T cell repertoires in COVID-19. The repertoire was sequenced with immunoSEQ multiplex PCR; TCRdb's copy has only in-frame clones and lacks some. The sample records 90,000 to 100,000 clones, roughly 80% being singletons. Sequencing input: peripheral blood. The source of these receptors is a man between 60 and 75 years old with acute or convalescent COVID-19. Both conserved end residues are part of each CDR3. D genes are given only for firm matches. The size field is filled for only some rows; it gives once, few, many or a size class.

TRBJ1-2	-	few	TRBV7-9	TGTGCCAGCAGCCCGGGACACCCCTATGGCTACACCTTC	CASSPGHPYGYTF
TRBJ2-7	TRBD1	-	TRBV5-6	TGTGCCAGCAGCTTCGGACAGGGGGAGTCGGAGCAGTACTTC	CASSFGQGESEQYF
TRBJ1-1	TRBD1	-	TRBV11-2	TGTGCCAGCACCAAATCAGGGACAGGTGGAGGGAACACTGAAGCTTTCTTT	CASTKSGTGGGNTEAFF
TRBJ2-2	-	-	TRBV15	TGTGCCACCAGCCAAAACAGGGTCACCGGGGAGCTGTTTTTT	CATSQNRVTGELFF
TRBJ2-5	-	-	TRBV3-1/TRBV3-2	TGTGCCAGCAGCCATGGGGGGGCCGGTGCGGGGACCCAGTACTTC	CASSHGGAGAGTQYF
TRBJ1-6	-	-	TRBV4-1	TGCGCCAGCAGCCAAGAGGGGGGTGGGTCACCCCTCCACTTT	CASSQEGGGSPLHF
TRBJ2-5	TRBD1	-	TRBV24-1	TGTGCCACCAGTGATTACACAGGGGGCTGGGAGACCCAGTACTTC	CATSDYTGGWETQYF
TRBJ1-1	-	-	TRBV5-1	TGCGCCAGCAGCCCGCGAGGGGCGGGGACTGAAGCTTTCTTT	CASSPRGAGTEAFF
TRBJ2-2	TRBD1	few	TRBV29-1	TGCAGCGTTGAGAGGACAGGAAGGGAGACCGGGGAGCTGTTTTTT	CSVERTGRETGELFF
TRBJ1-5	TRBD1	few	TRBV9	TGTGCCAGCAGCCTCGGGACAGGGGGAAGCAATCAGCCCCAGCATTTT	CASSLGTGGSNQPQHF
TRBJ1-1	-	once	TRBV4-2	TGTGCCAGCAGCCCCCAGAACACTGAAGCTTTCTTT	CASSPQNTEAFF
TRBJ1-1	TRBD1	-	TRBV6-5	TGTGCCAGCAGGCCAGGTGACAGGGCTGCCGCTGAAGCTTTCTTT	CASRPGDRAAAEAFF
TRBJ2-3	-	-	TRBV29-1	TGCAGCGCCGCCTCGACAGCAGATACGCAGTATTTT	CSAASTADTQYF
TRBJ1-3	-	-	TRBV18	TGTGCCAGCTCACCACAGCCCGCTTTGGGGAGGGGCTCTGGAAACACCATATATTTT	CASSPQPALGRGSGNTIYF
TRBJ1-1	-	-	TRBV30	TGTGCCTGGCTTCAGGCCCCGAAGGCTGAAGCTTTCTTT	CAWLQAPKAEAFF
TRBJ1-1	-	few	TRBV5-6	TGTGCCAGCAGCTTCCTAAGAAGCGAAGCTTTCTTT	CASSFLRSEAFF
TRBJ1-1	TRBD1	-	TRBV19	TGTGCCAGTAGTTTTACAGGGGGCGGAGAAACTGAAGCTTTCTTT	CASSFTGGGETEAFF
TRBJ1-1	TRBD1	-	TRBV3-1/TRBV3-2	TGTGCCAGCAGCTTTCGAGCCGGGACAGGGGAAATCATTTTTACTGAAGCTTTCTTT	CASSFRAGTGEIIFTEAFF
TRBJ1-5	-	-	TRBV12-3/TRBV12-4	TGTGCCAGCAGTCTTAAGTTAGGAGCCCAGCATTTT	CASSLKLGAQHF
TRBJ1-2	-	-	TRBV30	TGTGCCTGGACGCAGGGAAGGGCCTATGGCTACACCTTC	CAWTQGRAYGYTF
TRBJ1-6	-	-	TRBV5-1	TGCGCCAGCGGACTTTCCGGGACATTTTCCTATAATTCACCCCTCCACTTT	CASGLSGTFSYNSPLHF
TRBJ2-5	-	once	TRBV24-1	TGTGCCACCAGCGGGGGAGCCATCCAAGAGACCCAGTACTTC	CATSGGAIQETQYF
TRBJ1-2	-	-	TRBV27	TGTGCCAGCAGGACACAGGACCCCCTTAACTATGGCTACACCTTC	CASRTQDPLNYGYTF
TRBJ2-1	-	-	TRBV21-1	TGTGCCAGCAGCAGATTAACAAGTTACAATGAGCAGTTCTTC	CASSRLTSYNEQFF
TRBJ2-2	-	-	TRBV5-1	TGCGCCAGCAGATTGCCTGACACCGGGGAGCTGTTTTTT	CASRLPDTGELFF
TRBJ1-5	TRBD1	-	TRBV4-1	TGCGCCAGCAGCGGGACAGACAATCAGCCCCAGCATTTT	CASSGTDNQPQHF
TRBJ1-3	TRBD1	-	TRBV30	TGTGCCTGGAGTGTTGGCCCGACAGGGGGCATAGTGGGAAACACCATATATTTT	CAWSVGPTGGIVGNTIYF
TRBJ2-1	-	-	TRBV19	TGTGCCAGTAGTCTCTCGACAGAGACCTACAATGAGCAGTTCTTC	CASSLSTETYNEQFF
TRBJ2-2	-	-	TRBV2	TGTGCCAGCAGTGAGGCCCAGGGAGGAACCGGGGAGCTGTTTTTT	CASSEAQGGTGELFF
TRBJ2-7	-	-	TRBV9	TGTGCCAGCAGCGTAGTAGGGGATCTCTCCTACGAGCAGTACTTC	CASSVVGDLSYEQYF
TRBJ1-6	-	once	TRBV7-9	TGTGCCAGCAGTATGACCCCAACAGGGAAGGTTTCACCCCTCCACTTT	CASSMTPTGKVSPLHF
TRBJ2-5	TRBD1	-	TRBV6-1	TGTGCCAGCAGTGCTAATCCCGGGACAGGGCGAGAGACCCAGTACTTC	CASSANPGTGRETQYF
TRBJ2-5	TRBD1	-	TRBV10-3	TGTGCCGCCGGGACAGGGATTATGGAGACCCAGTACTTC	CAAGTGIMETQYF
TRBJ2-5	TRBD1	few	TRBV24-1	TGTGCCACCAGTGAGACAGGGGGCTTTGAGACCCAGTACTTC	CATSETGGFETQYF
TRBJ1-1	TRBD1	few	TRBV14	TGTGCCAGCAGCCACCGGGACAGGGCCGCTGAAGCTTTCTTT	CASSHRDRAAEAFF
TRBJ2-1	TRBD1	-	TRBV7-8	TGTGCCAGCTCCCGGGACAGAGTTTCGAGCTCCTACAATGAGCAGTTCTTC	CASSRDRVSSSYNEQFF
TRBJ1-2	TRBD1	-	TRBV5-5	TGTGCCAGCAGGGAGGGGGACAGGGAAAGCTACACCTTC	CASREGDRESYTF
TRBJ1-2	-	-	TRBV7-9	TGTGCCAGCAGCTTAGAGTGGGCAGGGTATGGCTACACCTTC	CASSLEWAGYGYTF
TRBJ1-2	TRBD1	-	TRBV6-5	TGTGCCAGCAGGCCCGGGACAGGGGGCAGGTATGGCTACACCTTC	CASRPGTGGRYGYTF
TRBJ1-2	-	-	TRBV27	TGTGCCAGCAGGAAACACCTCTTAAAAAACTATGGCTACACCTTC	CASRKHLLKNYGYTF
TRBJ2-7	TRBD1	-	TRBV2	TGTGCCAGCAGGGCCGGGACAGGGGGTCAGGAGCAGTACTTC	CASRAGTGGQEQYF
TRBJ2-4	-	-	TRBV4-3	TGCGCCAGCAGCCAAGGCGCCCTCGGAGCCAAAAACATTCAGTACTTC	CASSQGALGAKNIQYF
TRBJ1-6	-	-	TRBV1	TGCACCAGCAGCCAACTGAACAGGTGGGGATATAATTCACCCCTCCACTTT	CTSSQLNRWGYNSPLHF
TRBJ2-6	-	-	TRBV18	TGTGCCAGCTCACATCCGGAGGGAGGAGGGTATGGGGCCAACGTCCTGACTTTC	CASSHPEGGGYGANVLTF
TRBJ2-2	-	-	TRBV4-3	TGCGCCAGCAGCCGCGAGAAAAACACCGGGGAGCTGTTTTTT	CASSREKNTGELFF
TRBJ1-1	-	-	TRBV7-8	TGTGCCAGCAGCTTAGGCGTCGTGAACACTGAAGCTTTCTTT	CASSLGVVNTEAFF
TRBJ2-4	-	-	TRBV12-3/TRBV12-4	TGTGCCAGCAGGGGGACTCCCGGTTCTTTTCAGTACTTC	CASRGTPGSFQYF
TRBJ2-7	TRBD2	-	TRBV7-2	TGTGCCAGCAGCTTCGGACTAGCGGCCCCCGAGCAGTACTTC	CASSFGLAAPEQYF
TRBJ2-7	TRBD1	-	TRBV5-6	TGTGCCAGCAGCGGGGAGCCGGGACAGGGACTGTGGGAGCAGTACTTC	CASSGEPGQGLWEQYF
TRBJ2-2	-	-	TRBV14	TGTGCCAGCAAGGCGGTGGGCACCGGGGAGCTGTTTTTT	CASKAVGTGELFF
TRBJ2-3	TRBD1	-	TRBV29-1	TGCAGCGTTGGTCGGGACAGGGGTGGAACAGATACGCAGTATTTT	CSVGRDRGGTDTQYF
TRBJ1-1	-	-	TRBV25-1	TGTGCCAGCAGTGAACCCCGGGGATCGAACACTGAAGCTTTCTTT	CASSEPRGSNTEAFF
TRBJ1-5	-	-	TRBV7-2	TGTGCCAGCAGCTTAGGGGAGACCCCCAATCAGCCCCAGCATTTT	CASSLGETPNQPQHF
TRBJ1-2	TRBD1	-	TRBV19	TGTGCCAGTAGCGGGGACAGGAAAGCTAACTATGGCTACACCTTC	CASSGDRKANYGYTF